What follows are 22 T cell receptor beta chains derived from one specimen sequenced in a study of neurological immune-mediated disorders. TCRdb re-derived calls from the 5' RACE reads in MiXCR, one entry per CDR3 protein. The sample includes about 62,000 distinct CDR3 sequences, more than 4% of them seen just once. The sample comprised PBMCs. The source of these receptors is a woman aged 45-59 years with multiple sclerosis.

V gene TRBV10-3 combines with J gene TRBJ2-6; D call uncertain. CDR1 is ENHRY and CDR2 is SYGVKD in the germline V gene. Trimming shortened V by 0 bases and J by 1 base, and 10 bases separated the two germline ends. This CDR3 contains 17 residues. CDR3 coding DNA: TGTGCCATCAGTGAGTCAGGAGTGGGTTCTGGGGCCAACGTCCTGACTTTC. The encoded protein is CAISESGVGSGANVLTF.

This clonotype came up many times. The rearrangement joins TRBV20-1 to TRBJ2-3; tentatively, D is TRBD2 (6 bases). Per germline, CDR1 DFQATT and CDR2 SNEGSKA (reference sequence). This CDR3 comprises 15 residues. Trimming took off 1 base at V and 3 bases at J, with 14 bases between the two ends. CDR3 residues: CSARGFAGQTDTQYF. CDR3 in DNA: TGCAGTGCTAGAGGATTCGCGGGGCAAACAGATACGCAGTATTTT.

This clonotype has ten or more counts. The chain uses TRBV7-2 and TRBJ1-5; 9 positions agree with TRBD1. CDR3 size: 16 residues. Trimming took 5 bases from V and 6 from J; bases not matched to a gene: 11. Germline-derived CDR1 and CDR2 are SGHTA and FQGNSA. CDR3 region: CASSPGTGTVGQPQHF. The CDR3 DNA sequence: TGTGCCAGCAGCCCCGGGACAGGGACCGTGGGTCAGCCCCAGCATTTT.

This clonotype was seen ten or more times. The chain uses TRBV20-1 and TRBJ1-2; 10 nucleotides agree with TRBD1. After removal of 3 bases from V and 6 bases from J, the junction contained 4 bases not matched to a gene. Germline CDR1 and CDR2: DFQATT and SNEGSKA (reference sequence). The CDR3 runs to 13 residues. The CDR3 bases are TGCAGTGCTAGTACCGGGACAGGGGATGGCTACACCTTC. It translates to CSASTGTGDGYTF.

There are many counts of this clonotype. The V call is TRBV9, the J call TRBJ2-7, with 9 positions matching TRBD1. CDR1 is SGDLS, CDR2 YYNGEE, per germline. The CDR3 runs to 15 residues. The V gene end was trimmed by 2 bases and the J gene end by 3 bases; junction bases not matched to a gene: 6. The CDR3 DNA reads as TGTGCCAGCAGCGTTGGACAGGGGTTATACTACGAGCAGTACTTC. Encoded protein: CASSVGQGLYYEQYF.

This clonotype has at least ten counts. V usage is TRBV29-1 and J usage is TRBJ1-2, with TRBD1 as a possible D gene (5 bases). The CDR3 covers 13 residues. V was cut by 4 bases and J by 0 bases, with 9 bases left in between. CDR1 is SQVTM, CDR2 ANQGSEA, per germline. Written as DNA, the CDR3 is TGCAGCGTTGCCAGGGCTGCTAACTATGGCTACACCTTC. Translated, it gives CSVARAANYGYTF.

This clonotype was seen many times. This chain joins TRBV20-1 and TRBJ2-5, with D maybe TRBD1 (6 bases). Germline V lookup: CDR1 DFQATT, CDR2 SNEGSKA (reference sequence). V lost 2 bases to trimming and J lost 3 bases, with 7 bases between them. The CDR3 totals 12 residues. CDR3 DNA: TGCAGTGCTAGAAAGGGGGAAGAGACCCAGTACTTC. This gives the protein CSARKGEETQYF.

This clonotype was counted at least ten times. CDR3 sequence: CASSLGGTPNEQFF. The CDR3 DNA follows: TGTGCCAGCAGCTTAGGCGGGACTCCTAATGAGCAGTTCTTC. The V and J genes are TRBV7-2 and TRBJ2-1; the D gene is possibly TRBD2 (6 bases). The CDR3 contains 14 residues. V was cut by 1 base and J by 7 bases, with 11 bases left in between. Germline V lookup: CDR1 SGHTA, CDR2 FQGNSA.

This clonotype was detected many times. The chain links TRBV12-3 or TRBV12-4 to TRBJ2-2; TRBD2 might be the D (5 bases). The CDR3 sequence is 15 residues long. The V and J ends lost 3 bases and 2 bases respectively, with 10 bases between them. Written as DNA, the CDR3 is TGTGCCAGCAGTTTTGACGGGGTCAACACCGGGGAGCTGTTTTTT. This gives the protein CASSFDGVNTGELFF.

This clonotype has ten or more counts. This chain connects TRBV5-1 to TRBJ2-3; the D is unclear. CDR3 size: 15 residues. Germline loops: CDR1 SGHRS, CDR2 YFSETQ. V lost 0 bases and J 0 bases, leaving 8 bases between the germline ends. In DNA, the CDR3 is TGCGCCAGCAGCTTGGATAGTGGGAGCACAGATACGCAGTATTTT. Protein: CASSLDSGSTDTQYF.

About this clonotype itself: An end of the junction does not agree with germline; a read error may underlie this. The chain combines TRBV24-1 with TRBJ1-5, with D maybe TRBD1 (5 bases). From germline, CDR1 is KGHDR and CDR2 SFDVKD. CDR3 length equals 15 residues. CDR3 loop: CATSEGTRTNQPQNF. The CDR3 nucleotides are TGTGCCACCAGTGAGGGCACGCGGACAAATCAGCCCCAGAATTTT.

This clonotype came up many times. The genes are TRBV7-8 and TRBJ2-1; TRBD1 is a possible D gene (5 bases). The CDR3 sequence is 15 residues long. V dropped 0 bases and J dropped 3 bases, with 9 bases sitting between them. The germline CDR1 and CDR2 sequences are SGHVS and FQNEAQ. CDR3 sequence reads: CASSLAGPGYNEQFF. In DNA, the CDR3 is TGTGCCAGCAGCTTAGCGGGGCCGGGCTACAATGAGCAGTTCTTC. The full variable domain, rest sourced from reference TRBV7-8 and TRBJ2-1, is GAGVSQSPRYKVAKRGQDVALRCDPISGHVSLFWYQQALGQGPEFLTYFQNEAQLDKSGLPSDRFFAERPEGSVSTLKIQRTQQEDSAVYLCASSLAGPGYNEQFFGPGTRLTVL.

This clonotype was counted ten times or more. This chain uses TRBV29-1 with TRBJ2-3; the D gene is possibly TRBD1 (6 bases). Trimming pared 4 bases from V and 4 bases from J, leaving 18 bases between. The CDR3 is made up of 15 amino acids. Looked up from germline, CDR1 is SQVTM and CDR2 is ANQGSEA. CDR3 residues: CSVGSGTNSADTQYF. In nucleotides, the CDR3 is TGCAGCGTTGGGTCCGGGACAAATTCGGCAGATACGCAGTATTTT.

The sample holds many counts of this clonotype. The chain is built from TRBV11-2 and TRBJ2-3; D unclear. The CDR3 loop spans 14 amino acids. Per germline, CDR1 SGHAT and CDR2 FQNNGV. With 0 bases removed from V and 5 bases from J, the gap between germline ends came to 9 bases. CDR3 loop: CASSLEMDGDTQYF. The CDR3 nucleotides are TGTGCCAGCAGCTTAGAAATGGACGGAGATACGCAGTATTTT.

This clonotype was seen repeatedly, ten times or more. CDR3 bases: TGTGCCAGCAGCCTTCAGGTCACAGATACGCAGTATTTT. Its protein product is CASSLQVTDTQYF. The V call is TRBV7-2, the J call TRBJ2-3; D is unclear. V dropped 5 bases and J dropped 2 bases, with 8 bases sitting between them. There are 13 residues in the CDR3. Germline V gene data show CDR1 as SGHTA and CDR2 as FQGNSA.

This clonotype was counted at least ten times. This chain connects TRBV6-5 to TRBJ2-1; 13 nucleotides agree with TRBD2. Germline V gives CDR1 MNHEY, CDR2 SVGAGI. CDR3 size: 15 residues. V shed 5 bases, J shed 7 bases, and the junction held 5 bases outside the gene matches. DNA for the CDR3: TGTGCCAGCAGTACGGGACTAGCGGGGACTAATGAGCAGTTCTTC. Its protein is CASSTGLAGTNEQFF.

This clonotype has at least ten counts. The chain has TRBV3-1 and TRBJ1-1; D is perhaps TRBD1 (5 bases). V was trimmed by 4 bases and J by 0 bases, leaving 21 bases between them. CDR3 size: 18 residues. Germline V lookup: CDR1 LGHDT, CDR2 YNNKEL (reference sequence). The DNA for the CDR3 is TGTGCCAGCAGCCGGACCTTGGGGCACAGTTACATGAACACTGAAGCTTTCTTT. This codes for CASSRTLGHSYMNTEAFF.

Many counts were recorded for this clonotype. The J gene is TRBJ2-1, the V gene TRBV5-1, with 9 positions matching TRBD2. This CDR3 contains 15 residues. V shed 0 bases, J shed 5 bases, and the junction held 3 bases outside the gene matches. CDR1 is SGHRS, CDR2 YFSETQ, per germline. The CDR3 spells CASSLAPSGNNEQFF. The CDR3 DNA reads as TGCGCCAGCAGCTTGGCCCCTAGCGGGAACAATGAGCAGTTCTTC.

This clonotype came up many times. J is TRBJ2-7 and V is TRBV6-2 or TRBV6-3; 7 bases match TRBD1. Germline-derived CDR1 and CDR2 are MNHEY and SVGEGT. J gave up 4 bases and V 3 bases, and 6 bases lay outside the gene matches. This CDR3 contains 14 residues. The CDR3 here is CASSYGQARYEQYV. The CDR3, as DNA: TGTGCCAGCAGTTATGGACAGGCTAGATACGAGCAGTACGTC.

This clonotype was seen repeatedly, ten times or more. The V and J genes are TRBV20-1 and TRBJ1-6; tentatively, D is TRBD1 (5 bases). Trimming took 2 bases from V and 2 from J, leaving 10 bases between them. Germline values: CDR1 DFQATT, CDR2 SNEGSKA (reference sequence). The CDR3 is made up of 15 amino acids. The CDR3 region has the DNA TGCAGTGCTAGAAAGGGGAGGGCCTATAATTCACCCCTCCACTTT. Translated: CSARKGRAYNSPLHF.

A few counts support this clonotype. Here the CDR3 DNA reads TGTGCCAGCAGCGCAACAGGGGGCGGAGGCTACACCTTC. This sequence encodes CASSATGGGGYTF. The chain carries TRBV7-3 and TRBJ1-2, with 9 bases matching TRBD1. Germline-derived CDR1 and CDR2 are SGHTA and FQGTGA. The CDR3 totals 13 residues. The J segment lost 8 bases and the V segment lost 5 bases, leaving 6 bases of the junction unmatched.

This clonotype occurred a few times. The rearrangement uses TRBV29-1 and TRBJ2-5, with TRBD1 matching over 10 bases. V shed 4 bases, J shed 5 bases, and the junction held 7 bases outside the gene matches. The CDR3 has 14 amino acids. Germline V gives CDR1 SQVTM, CDR2 ANQGSEA. Here the CDR3 reads CSVVTGGYGETQYF. In DNA form, the CDR3 reads TGCAGCGTTGTGACAGGGGGCTACGGGGAGACCCAGTACTTC.